One and the same sample provided the 19 T cell receptor beta chains below, sequenced in a study of cytomegalovirus exposure and HLA in healthy donors. PCR amplification relied on 60 Vbeta primers (plus 13 Jbeta primers). Clones were read by immunoSEQ multiplex PCR, and TCRdb kept only the in-frame ones, dropping some. Altogether 100,000 to 150,000 clones are present, about 10% being singletons, with the ten largest covering under 6%. Sequencing was performed on PBMCs. The receptors were sampled from a young woman in good health and CMV-seropositive.

J is TRBJ1-2 and V is TRBV29-1; weak D call: TRBD1 (5 bases). This CDR3 is 13 amino acids long. The germline CDR1 and CDR2 sequences are SQVTM and ANQGSEA. V was shortened by 4 bases and J by 4 bases, with 13 bases between the two germline ends. The CDR3 DNA follows: TGCAGCGTTGGGCAGGGTACCGTCTATGGCTACACCTTC. Translating gives CSVGQGTVYGYTF.

This clone was observed a handful of times. V gene TRBV7-8 combines with J gene TRBJ1-5; D call uncertain. The germline gives CDR1 SGHVS, CDR2 FQNEAQ. The V end was cut by 1 base, the J end by 1 base, with 8 bases between. CDR3 length: 15 amino acids. The CDR3 sequence: CASSLGGSSNQPQHF. Here the CDR3 DNA reads TGTGCCAGCAGCTTAGGAGGTTCGAGCAATCAGCCCCAGCATTTT.

This rearrangement joins TRBV11-2 to TRBJ2-1; TRBD2 might be the D (6 bases). The CDR3 runs 15 residues. The V gene's germline CDR1 is SGHAT and CDR2 FQNNGV. V was cut by 7 bases and J by 0 bases, with 13 bases left in between. Here the CDR3 reads CASTRGSVSYNEQFF. CDR3 DNA: TGTGCCAGCACCCGGGGGAGCGTCTCCTACAATGAGCAGTTCTTC. The whole variable domain, filled in from reference TRBV11-2 and TRBJ2-1, reads EAGVAQSPRYKIIEKRQSVAFWCNPISGHATLYWYQQILGQGPKLLIQFQNNGVVDDSQLPKDRFSAERLKGVDSTLKIQPAKLEDSAVYLCASTRGSVSYNEQFFGPGTRLTVL.

The V gene is TRBV19, the J gene TRBJ1-4; no firm D call. Trimming took 7 bases from V and 3 from J, leaving 12 bases between them. This CDR3 is built from 14 residues. Germline CDR1 is LNHDA and CDR2 is SQIVND (reference sequence). CDR3 DNA sequence: TGTGCCAGTACCCCCGGTTCCTCTAATGAAAAACTGTTTTTT. It yields the protein CASTPGSSNEKLFF.

The chain is built from TRBV9 and TRBJ2-3, with D possibly matching TRBD2 (7 bases). Trimming shortened V by 0 bases and J by 9 bases, and 20 bases separated the two germline ends. This CDR3 has 16 amino acids. Germline V gives CDR1 SGDLS, CDR2 YYNGEE. CDR3 loop: CASSVVASGGGETQYF. The CDR3 DNA reads TGTGCCAGCAGCGTAGTGGCTAGCGGAGGGGGGGAAACGCAGTATTTT.

The rearrangement uses TRBV6-1 and TRBJ1-6; a possible D gene is TRBD1 (5 bases). From germline, CDR1 is MNHNS and CDR2 SASEGT. The CDR3 extends over 18 amino acids. Trimming left V 2 bases short and J 3 bases short, with 17 bases between. CDR3 bases: TGTGCCAGCAGTGAACTGGCGAGCGGGGCCAACTATAATTCACCCCTCCACTTT. Protein sequence: CASSELASGANYNSPLHF.

The CDR3: CASSLFFGNTEAFF. The CDR3 region has the DNA TGTGCCAGCAGTTTATTTTTCGGGAACACTGAAGCTTTCTTT. V and J are TRBV27 and TRBJ1-1; D ambiguous. V dropped 1 base and J dropped 1 base, with 7 bases sitting between them. CDR3 length: 14 amino acids. Germline CDR1 MNHEY, CDR2 SMNVEV (reference sequence).

The chain employs TRBV7-3 and TRBJ1-1; D not resolved. This CDR3 spans 13 amino acids. Germline CDR1 is SGHTA and CDR2 is FQGTGA. Trimming removed 3 bases at V and 2 bases at J, with 7 bases between. For the CDR3, the DNA is TGTGCCAGCAGCTTTGGGAGAAACACTGAAGCTTTCTTT. The encoded protein is CASSFGRNTEAFF.

The J gene is TRBJ2-7, the V gene TRBV7-9; 9 bases agree with TRBD2. The V and J ends lost 4 bases and 13 bases, in that order; junction bases with no gene match: 8. This CDR3 has 12 residues. The germline V gene encodes CDR1 SEHNR and CDR2 FQNEAQ (reference sequence). For the CDR3, the DNA is TGTGCCAGCAGCTACTCCGGGACTAGCCTATACTTC. It specifies CASSYSGTSLYF.

There are a few counts of this clone. The genes are TRBV6-1 and TRBJ2-2, with D tentatively TRBD2 (5 bases). V gave up 1 base and J gave up 7 bases, with 19 bases separating them. CDR1 is MNHNS and CDR2 is SASEGT in the germline V gene. The CDR3 runs to 17 residues. CDR3 sequence reads: CASSEGGSGFTIGELFF. The CDR3 DNA sequence: TGTGCCAGCAGTGAAGGAGGGAGCGGTTTTACGATCGGGGAGCTGTTTTTT.

This clone showed up just a few times. The J gene is TRBJ2-3, the V gene TRBV5-6; 7 nucleotides line up with TRBD2. Germline assignment: CDR1 SGHDT and CDR2 YYEEEE. V lost 3 bases, J lost 3 bases, and 10 bases stayed unmatched. There are 16 residues in the CDR3. The CDR3: CASSSTLAALTDTQYF. The CDR3 nucleotides read TGTGCCAGCAGCTCCACTCTAGCGGCCCTAACAGATACGCAGTATTTT.

This clone appeared a few times. V is TRBV6-1 and J is TRBJ2-2; 8 bases map to TRBD2. The J segment lost 11 bases and the V segment lost 5 bases, leaving 7 bases of the junction unmatched. Germline assignment: CDR1 MNHNS and CDR2 SASEGT. The CDR3 runs to 13 residues. For the CDR3, the DNA is TGTGCCAGCAGTTTTCAAGCGGGAGAAGAGCTGTTTTTT. Translated: CASSFQAGEELFF.

The chain recombines TRBV25-1 with TRBJ2-1; TRBD2 might be the D (6 bases). The germline V and J ends were trimmed by 5 bases and 10 bases, with 21 bases remaining between them. Germline V gives CDR1 MGHDK, CDR2 SYGVNS. This CDR3 has 15 amino acids. The CDR3 loop is CASSPPPPWGGEQFF. The DNA of the CDR3 is TGTGCCAGCAGTCCCCCGCCCCCGTGGGGAGGAGAGCAGTTCTTC.

The chain recombines TRBV30 with TRBJ2-7; 10 positions match TRBD1. CDR1 and CDR2 from the germline V gene are GTSNPN and SVGIG (reference sequence). V lost 4 bases and J lost 6; bases outside the gene matches: 6. The CDR3 is made up of 13 amino acids. The CDR3 is CAWTSGTGVEQYF. The CDR3, as DNA: TGTGCCTGGACCTCCGGGACAGGGGTCGAGCAGTACTTC. Full variable domain (rest looked up from reference TRBV30 and TRBJ2-7): SQTIHQWPATLVQPVGSPLSLECTVEGTSNPNLYWYRQAAGRGLQLLFYSVGIGQISSEVPQNLSASRPQDRQFILSSKKLLLSDSGFYLCAWTSGTGVEQYFGPGTRLTVT.

CDR3 protein: CATKKDRGQPEQFF. The DNA for the CDR3 is TGTGCCACTAAAAAGGACAGGGGCCAACCGGAGCAGTTCTTC. The V and J genes are TRBV19 and TRBJ2-1; 9 bases are shared with TRBD1. Germline V gene sequence: CDR1 LNHDA, CDR2 SQIVND (reference sequence). The V and J ends lost 10 bases and 10 bases, in that order; junction bases with no gene match: 14. The CDR3 consists of 14 residues.

This clone has more than one count but fewer than ten. CDR3 protein: CASSLGGSEQYF. The CDR3 bases are TGCGCCAGCAGCTTGGGCGGGAGCGAGCAGTACTTC. The chain combines TRBV5-1 with TRBJ2-7; 7 nucleotides align to TRBD2. Germline CDR1 and CDR2: SGHRS and YFSETQ. The CDR3 totals 12 residues. The V gene end was trimmed by 0 bases and the J gene end by 6 bases; junction bases not matched to a gene: 0.

This clone was seen only a few times. The rearrangement uses TRBV7-2 and TRBJ2-3; no reliable D call. V was trimmed by 3 bases and J by 4 bases, leaving 8 bases between them. The germline V gene encodes CDR1 SGHTA and CDR2 FQGNSA. The CDR3 is 13 amino acids. CDR3 DNA: TGTGCCAGCAGCTTTTTTTCAGCAGATACGCAGTATTTT. This codes for CASSFFSADTQYF. Drawing the rest from reference TRBV7-2 and TRBJ2-3, the complete variable domain is GAGVSQSPSNKVTEKGKDVELRCDPISGHTALYWYRQSLGQGLEFLIYFQGNSAPDKSGLPSDRFSAERTGGSVSTLTIQRTQQEDSAVYLCASSFFSADTQYFGPGTRLTVL.

This clone has only a few counts. Other DNA sequences of this sample code for an identical CDR3. This chain joins TRBV20-1 and TRBJ2-7, with D possibly being TRBD1 (6 bases). The CDR3 contains 11 residues. Germline CDR1 reads DFQATT; CDR2 reads SNEGSKA (reference sequence). Trimming cost V 4 bases and J 4 bases, with 8 bases left between them. The CDR3 spells CSATQGYEQYF. Written as DNA, the CDR3 is TGCAGTGCTACTCAGGGGTACGAGCAGTACTTC.

J is TRBJ2-7 and V is TRBV29-1, with D unresolved. The germline V and J ends were trimmed by 4 bases and 3 bases, with 7 bases remaining between them. Germline lookup yields CDR1 SQVTM and CDR2 ANQGSEA. CDR3 length: 11 amino acids. For the CDR3, the DNA is TGCAGCGTTGCTGAGAGCTACGAGCAGTACTTC. Translating gives CSVAESYEQYF.